Sequencing of this T cell receptor (beta chain) was carried out in a study of chemoradiotherapy in HPV16-positive cancers (dated by TCRdb to 2021 to 2024). At the level of the whole study: Using functional T-cell assays on cells from a couple of HPV16-positive patients, the researchers defined candidate HPV-specific T-cell clones and common TCR motifs. The study set out to ask whether T-cell immunity against the HPV oncoproteins E6 and E7 changes over the course of chemoradiotherapy and whether that immunity affects survival. The candidate HPV-specific TCRs and motifs were subsequently tracked in TCR repertoires obtained from some 80 patients with HPV-related cancers. Here is what the overall study found, with its caveats: Expansion of candidate HPV-specific clones and E7-related TCR motifs was observed in the tumor microenvironment during treatment, whereas no such expansion was observed for non-HPV-specific T cells. The functional definition of HPV-specific T cells was derived from only a couple of HPV16-positive patients, and the survival association was reported for HPV16-positive patients. In HPV16-positive patients, expansion of HPV-responsive T cells during chemoradiotherapy was found to be associated with improved recurrence-free survival.

At the junction V is shortened by 5 bases and J by 2 bases, with 11 bases in between. From cysteine to phenylalanine, the CDR3 is 14 amino acids long. Just the 42-base CDR3 DNA is kept, in frame starting at base 1. The germline V gene gives CDR1 as MNHNS and CDR2 as SASEGT. Because repertoires were sampled repeatedly during chemoradiotherapy, clonal expansion in the tumor microenvironment could be followed. The library relied on the immunoSEQ multiplex PCR assay. In its TCRdb copy, this immuneACCESS table keeps in-frame sequences only and misses some clones. Where compared with another copy, unresolved V genes explain less than half of these, and the others have no known cause. The sample contains roughly 7,300 clones, more than 75% of them found a single time. The ten largest make up under 2.5% of the sample. Notes on this clone: No cognate antigen has been identified for it. No much larger clone exists at a distance of one base, and base qualities are not known.

Sample acquisition took place from a patient who underwent chemoradiotherapy. Here the chain combines TRBV6-1 and TRBJ2-3, with an unclear D gene assignment. This receptor was taken from a human donor with HPV-associated anogenital cancer. The DNA sequence reads TGTGCCAGCAGTCAACAGTCAAACACAGATACGCAGTATTTT. It translates to CASSQQSNTDTQYF.